These 9 T cell receptor beta chains were sequenced from one sample in a study of blood T cell repertoires in COVID-19. TCRdb's copy holds only in-frame clones and misses some; the assay was immunoSEQ multiplex PCR. In the table there are hundreds of thousands of clones, 83% of which are singletons. Sequenced material: PBMCs or T cells enriched from blood (not recorded which). These receptors all stem from a woman aged 45 to 65 who had been exposed to COVID-19.

This chain uses TRBV2 with TRBJ2-4, with D tentatively TRBD1 (6 bases). This CDR3 comprises 12 residues. The ends were cut back, 3 bases at V and 9 bases at J, with 9 bases in the middle. Germline V gene sequence: CDR1 SNHLY, CDR2 FYNNEI. This CDR3 reads CASSEGAGIQYF. For the CDR3, the DNA is TGTGCCAGCAGTGAGGGGGCCGGCATTCAGTACTTC.

The chain carries TRBV3-1 (or the pseudogene TRBV3-2) and TRBJ1-2; D remains ambiguous. The CDR3 consists of 13 residues. Trimming took 2 bases from V and 2 from J, leaving 6 bases between them. Germline CDR1 LGHDT, CDR2 YNNKEL (reference sequence). The DNA for the CDR3 is TGTGCCAGCAGCCAATCGGGGAACTATGGCTACACCTTC. It is translated as CASSQSGNYGYTF.

V gene TRBV28 combines with J gene TRBJ1-6; 12 nucleotides match TRBD1. Unmatched junction bases numbered 3, after V lost 5 bases and J lost 7 bases. The V gene's germline CDR1 is MDHEN and CDR2 SYDVKM. This CDR3 has 15 amino acids. The CDR3 DNA sequence: TGTGCCAGCAGTGGGGGACAGGGGGCCAATTCACCCCTCCACTTT. It encodes CASSGGQGANSPLHF.

The genes are TRBV3-1 (or the pseudogene TRBV3-2) and TRBJ2-1; TRBD1 is a possible D gene (6 bases). V lost 1 base and J lost 2, with 15 bases in between. Germline values: CDR1 LGHDT, CDR2 YNNKEL (reference sequence). This CDR3 region has 17 residues. The DNA for the CDR3 is TGTGCCAGCAGCCAAGCGGCAGGGGTTAGAACCTACAATGAGCAGTTCTTC. Amino acids: CASSQAAGVRTYNEQFF.

This clone showed up just a few times. CDR3 in DNA: TGTGCCAGCAGCCTAGGGACTGGGGTTTCACCCCTCCACTTT. As protein: CASSLGTGVSPLHF. The gene calls are TRBV5-5 and TRBJ1-6; possibly TRBD1 for D (5 bases). V was trimmed by 4 bases and J by 9 bases, leaving 14 bases between them. Germline V CDR1 and CDR2: SGHKS, YYEKEE (reference sequence). CDR3 size: 14 residues.

This chain uses TRBV5-1 with TRBJ1-2; 8 nucleotides match TRBD1. V gave up 2 bases and J gave up 3 bases; unmatched junction bases: 9. From germline, CDR1 is SGHRS and CDR2 YFSETQ. The CDR3 totals 16 residues. The chain's CDR3 is CASSFSPRQGYYGYTF. The CDR3 DNA is TGCGCCAGCAGCTTCAGCCCCCGACAGGGGTACTATGGCTACACCTTC.

This clone was detected once. The rearrangement joins TRBV19 to TRBJ2-5; 7 bases match TRBD1. CDR1 and CDR2 from the germline V gene are LNHDA and SQIVND (reference sequence). CDR3 length equals 13 residues. Germline trimming cut 5 bases from V and 2 bases from J; bases unmatched to any gene: 2. The CDR3 reads CASSVGQQETQYF. The CDR3 coding sequence is TGTGCCAGTAGTGTGGGACAGCAAGAGACCCAGTACTTC.

For the CDR3, the DNA is TGTGCCAGTAGTCCCGGGACACCCTTAAACAATCAGCCCCAGCATTTT. Amino acids: CASSPGTPLNNQPQHF. The V and J genes are TRBV19 and TRBJ1-5; maybe TRBD1 (6 bases). The germline V and J ends were trimmed by 5 bases and 3 bases, with 17 bases remaining between them. The germline gives CDR1 LNHDA, CDR2 SQIVND (reference sequence). This CDR3 has 16 residues.

The CDR3, as DNA: TGTGCCAGCAGTTTAGGGACAGGGGGGACTGAAGCTTTCTTT. Protein: CASSLGTGGTEAFF. The chain carries TRBV27 and TRBJ1-1; 11 bases map to TRBD1. The CDR3 is 14 residues long. J gave up 5 bases and V 2 bases, and 1 base lay outside the gene matches. Germline V gene lookup returns CDR1 MNHEY and CDR2 SMNVEV (reference sequence).